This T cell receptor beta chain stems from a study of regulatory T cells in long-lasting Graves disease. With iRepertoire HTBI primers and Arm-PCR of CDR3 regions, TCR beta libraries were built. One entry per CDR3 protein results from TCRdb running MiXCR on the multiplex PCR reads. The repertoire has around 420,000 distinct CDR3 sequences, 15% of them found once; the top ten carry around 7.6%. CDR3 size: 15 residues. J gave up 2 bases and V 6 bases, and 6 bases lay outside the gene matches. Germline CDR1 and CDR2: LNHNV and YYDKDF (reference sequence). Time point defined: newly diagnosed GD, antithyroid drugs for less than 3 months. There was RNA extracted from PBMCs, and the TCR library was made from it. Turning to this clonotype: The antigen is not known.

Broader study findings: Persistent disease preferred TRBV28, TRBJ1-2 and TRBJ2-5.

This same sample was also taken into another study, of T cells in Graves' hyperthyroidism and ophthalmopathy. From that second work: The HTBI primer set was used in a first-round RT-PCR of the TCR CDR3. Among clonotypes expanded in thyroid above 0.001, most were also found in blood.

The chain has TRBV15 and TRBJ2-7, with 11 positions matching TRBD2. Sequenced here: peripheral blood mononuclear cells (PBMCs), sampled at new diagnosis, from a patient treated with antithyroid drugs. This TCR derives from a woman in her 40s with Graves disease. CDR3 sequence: CATRETSGSTYEQYF. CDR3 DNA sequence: TGTGCCACCAGGGAAACTAGCGGGAGTACCTACGAGCAGTACTTC. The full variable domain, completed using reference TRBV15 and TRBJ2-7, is DAMVIQNPRYQVTQFGKPVTLSCSQTLNHNVMYWYQQKSSQAPKLLFHYYDKDFNNEADTPDNFQSRRPNTSFCFLDIRSPGLGDTAMYLCATRETSGSTYEQYFGPGTRLTVT.